This is a list of T cell receptor beta chains from one sample in a study of technical replicates of blood from several donors. Libraries were prepared by immunoSEQ multiplex PCR; TCRdb keeps only in-frame clonotypes and omits some of them. The sample records 70,000 to 95,000 clones, approximately 96% being singletons. The sample taken for sequencing was T cells isolated from PBMCs. These receptors all stem from a human donor in good health. CDR3s include the opening cysteine and the closing phenylalanine or tryptophan. A D gene is named only where the DNA matches it firmly. A row's size may be missing; if present it is once, few, many or a size class.

>-|-|TRBV7-9|TRBJ1-2
TGTGCCAGCAGCCATACAGGAGAAAACTATGGCTACACCTTC
CASSHTGENYGYTF
>-|-|TRBV2|TRBJ1-5
TGTGCCAGCAGTGGGACAGCTAATCAGCCCCAGCATTTT
CASSGTANQPQHF
>-|TRBD2|TRBV5-1|TRBJ2-4
TGCGCCAGCACAACCGGACTAGCTGATGGCATTCAGTACTTC
CASTTGLADGIQYF
>-|-|TRBV2|TRBJ2-6
TGTGCCAGCACCCGCCGACAGGCCCTCACGTCTGGGGCCAACGTCCTGACTTTC
CASTRRQALTSGANVLTF
>-|-|TRBV12-5|TRBJ1-1
TGTGCTAGTGGGCCTAGGAATATGGACACTGAAGCTTTCTTT
CASGPRNMDTEAFF
>-|-|TRBV9|TRBJ2-7
TGTGCCAGCAGCGTAGATTCATCTGGGCCCTACGAGCAGTACTTC
CASSVDSSGPYEQYF
>once|TRBD2|TRBV15|TRBJ2-7
TGTGCCACCAGCACCGGACTAGCGGAGATCTACGAGCAGTACTTC
CATSTGLAEIYEQYF
>-|TRBD1|TRBV7-9|TRBJ1-2
TGTGCCAGCAGCTTCGGGACAGATTATGGCTACACCTTC
CASSFGTDYGYTF
>-|-|TRBV21-1|TRBJ2-5
TGTGCCAGCCTGACTAGCGGGGAGACCCAGTACTTC
CASLTSGETQYF
>-|-|TRBV6-5|TRBJ1-2
TGTGCCAGCAGTTTCTCTAGCAGCAACTATGGCTACACCTTC
CASSFSSSNYGYTF
>-|-|TRBV10-2|TRBJ2-1
TGCGCCAGCAACCTTGGAGGGAACAATGAGCAGTTCTTC
CASNLGGNNEQFF
>-|-|TRBV6-5|TRBJ2-7
TGTGCCAGCAGTGCAGGGACACCCTACGAGCAGTACTTC
CASSAGTPYEQYF
>-|-|TRBV7-9|TRBJ2-5
TGTGCCAGCAGCTTAGTTGGGGGAACAGGGTCCCAAGAGACCCAGTACTTC
CASSLVGGTGSQETQYF
>-|-|TRBV5-4|TRBJ2-1
TGTGCCAGCAGCTTAAGGGCGGGACCTCAGGATGAGCAGTTCTTC
CASSLRAGPQDEQFF
>-|-|TRBV2|TRBJ2-6
TGTGCCAGCAGTGGACAGGTCTCTGGGGCCAACGTCCTGACTTTC
CASSGQVSGANVLTF
>-|-|TRBV30|TRBJ2-1
TGTGCCTGGACTCACGGCAATGAGCAGTTCTTC
CAWTHGNEQFF